Detailed here is one T cell receptor beta chain. Original processing methods: The authors estimated nucleated cell counts from reference gene primer amplification. The method was immunoSEQ multiplex PCR; TCRdb's version includes in-frame clones alone and lacks a portion of them. For V, J and clone size, that table is used; D and trimming come from the DNA. The sample yields about 150,000 clones, 80% to 90% seen once. This record comes from a study of blood T cell repertoires in COVID-19. Study background: PBMCs, B-cell-depleted T cells, or T cells provided the cDNA or gDNA that made up the material.

Germline V gene sequence: CDR1 KGHSH, CDR2 LQKENI. V was shortened by 0 bases and J by 10 bases, with 18 bases between the two germline ends. The CDR3 is made up of 16 amino acids. This receptor was obtained from a woman aged 40 to 50 with acute or convalescent COVID-19. The chain couples TRBV18 to TRBJ1-4; D is unclear. Specimen: peripheral blood. The CDR3 region has the DNA TGTGCCAGCTCACCACCGGTTGGAGGCGGGTTCGGAAAACTGTTTTTT. Its protein is CASSPPVGGGFGKLFF.